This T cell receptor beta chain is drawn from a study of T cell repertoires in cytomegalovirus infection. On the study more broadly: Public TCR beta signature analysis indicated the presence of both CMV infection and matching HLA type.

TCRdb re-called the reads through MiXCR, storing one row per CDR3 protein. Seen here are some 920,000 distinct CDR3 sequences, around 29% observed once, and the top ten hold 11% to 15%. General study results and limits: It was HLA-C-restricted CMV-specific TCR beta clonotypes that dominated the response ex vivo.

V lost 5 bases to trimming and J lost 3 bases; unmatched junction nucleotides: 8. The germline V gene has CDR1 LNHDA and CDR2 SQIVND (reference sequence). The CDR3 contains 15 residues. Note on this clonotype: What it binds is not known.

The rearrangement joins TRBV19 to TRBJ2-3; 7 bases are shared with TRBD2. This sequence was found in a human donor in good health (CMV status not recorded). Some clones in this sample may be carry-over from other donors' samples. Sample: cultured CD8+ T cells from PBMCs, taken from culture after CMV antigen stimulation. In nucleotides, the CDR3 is TGTGCCAGTAGTCCGCTAGTGGGGGGGACAGATACGCAGTATTTT. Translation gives CASSPLVGGTDTQYF.